A single sample gave rise to the 32 T cell receptor beta chains below, sequenced in a study of T-cell reconstitution after alpha-beta-depleted transplantation in children. Unique molecular identifiers tagged the TCRbeta library. MiXCR was run by TCRdb on the PCR reads, yielding one entry per CDR3 protein. The sample holds hundreds of thousands of distinct CDR3 sequences, less than 20% seen once. Material: PBMCs, mostly from graft donor cells, obtained 360 days after TCRalphabeta/CD19-depleted stem cell transplant. The receptor set was obtained from a male patient aged 10 to 17 who had a stem cell transplant for acute lymphoblastic leukemia, so the T cells may come from the graft donor.

This clonotype has a handful of counts. This chain joins TRBV7-9 and TRBJ2-2; the D gene is possibly TRBD2 (6 bases). Germline assignment: CDR1 SEHNR and CDR2 FQNEAQ (reference sequence). This CDR3 is built from 15 residues. Trimming pared 8 bases from V and 3 bases from J, leaving 16 bases between. This CDR3 reads CASRERQAYTGELFF. The CDR3 DNA sequence: TGTGCCAGCCGGGAGAGGCAGGCCTACACCGGGGAGCTGTTTTTT.

This clonotype has more than one count but fewer than ten. This sequence joins TRBV7-9 and TRBJ2-2; D ambiguous. The CDR3 is made up of 15 amino acids. CDR1 SEHNR and CDR2 FQNEAQ come from the germline V gene (reference sequence). Trimming pared 5 bases from V and 4 bases from J, leaving 14 bases between. The CDR3 coding sequence is TGTGCCAGCAGCCCTGTTCAAAAGAGCACCGGGGAGCTGTTTTTT. Translated, it gives CASSPVQKSTGELFF.

Only a few counts were recorded for this clonotype. The V and J genes are TRBV5-1 and TRBJ2-3, with 14 bases identical to TRBD2. V lost 1 base to trimming and J lost 3 bases; unmatched junction nucleotides: 4. This CDR3 has 17 residues. CDR1 and CDR2 (germline): SGHRS, YFSETQ. CDR3 region: CASSLTTSGRVTDTQYF. In nucleotides, the CDR3 is TGCGCCAGCAGCTTGACGACTAGCGGGAGGGTTACAGATACGCAGTATTTT.

The chain couples TRBV5-8 to TRBJ2-7, with D perhaps matching TRBD1 (6 bases). The length of the CDR3 is 13 residues. The V end lost 2 bases, the J end lost 3 bases, and 9 bases lay between the germline ends. Germline V gene data show CDR1 as SGHTS and CDR2 as YDEGEE. The CDR3 loop is CASSFDRLYEQYF. The CDR3 bases are TGTGCCAGCAGCTTTGACAGGCTCTACGAGCAGTACTTC.

This sequence joins TRBV6-4 and TRBJ1-5, with D possibly matching TRBD1 (5 bases). This CDR3 region has 14 residues. In germline, CDR1 is MRHNA, CDR2 SNTAGT. V dropped 2 bases and J dropped 7 bases, with 12 bases sitting between them. The CDR3 nucleotides are TGTGCCAGCAGTGACAACGGGGGTGGCCAGCCCCAGCATTTT. This encodes CASSDNGGGQPQHF.

This clonotype was seen more than once but under ten times. The CDR3 nucleotides read TGTGCCAGCCAGCGACAGGGAAGAGGGGCTGAAGCTTTCTTT. Amino acids: CASQRQGRGAEAFF. The chain recombines TRBV18 with TRBJ1-1, with TRBD1 identical over 7 bases. Trimming cost V 8 bases and J 6 bases; bases outside gene matches: 12. This CDR3 has 14 residues. CDR1 and CDR2 (germline): KGHSH, LQKENI.

This rearrangement joins TRBV7-9 to TRBJ2-3, with a weak D call TRBD2 (6 bases). Germline V gives CDR1 SEHNR, CDR2 FQNEAQ (reference sequence). This CDR3 is built from 15 residues. V gave up 1 base and J gave up 2 bases, with 10 bases separating them. CDR3 coding DNA: TGTGCCAGCAGCTTAGGGACTACTTACACAGATACGCAGTATTTT. Its protein product is CASSLGTTYTDTQYF. Supplemented by reference TRBV7-9 and TRBJ2-3, the full variable domain reads DTGVSQNPRHKITKRGQNVTFRCDPISEHNRLYWYRQTLGQGPEFLTYFQNEAQLEKSRLLSDRFSAERPKGSFSTLEIQRTEQGDSAMYLCASSLGTTYTDTQYFGPGTRLTVL.

The chain has TRBV7-8 and TRBJ2-5; possible D gene TRBD2, 7 bases. Trimming cost V 5 bases and J 2 bases, with 18 bases left between them. CDR1 SGHVS and CDR2 FQNEAQ come from the germline V gene. This CDR3 has 16 amino acids. DNA for the CDR3: TGTGCCAGCAGCCTGTCCCGGGGGAGGGGGCAAGAGACCCAGTACTTC. This codes for CASSLSRGRGQETQYF.

This chain joins TRBV2 and TRBJ2-3, with 9 bases aligning to TRBD2. The germline CDR1 and CDR2 sequences are SNHLY and FYNNEI. Germline trimming cut 8 bases from V and 4 bases from J; bases unmatched to any gene: 7. The CDR3 extends over 14 amino acids. The CDR3 sequence is CASGGLALPDTQYF. CDR3 nucleotide sequence: TGTGCCAGCGGCGGACTAGCGTTGCCAGATACGCAGTATTTT.

This clonotype came up a few times. V usage is TRBV18 and J usage is TRBJ2-1; 9 nucleotides match TRBD1. CDR1 and CDR2 from the germline V gene are KGHSH and LQKENI. CDR3 length: 14 residues. J gave up 6 bases and V 4 bases, and 4 bases lay outside the gene matches. In nucleotides, the CDR3 is TGTGCCAGCTCACAGGGGACAGGGACCAATGAGCAGTTCTTC. Translation gives CASSQGTGTNEQFF.

This clonotype occurred many times. The chain has TRBV18 and TRBJ2-1, with D perhaps matching TRBD1 (5 bases). V lost 5 bases and J lost 7, with 12 bases in between. The length of the CDR3 is 13 residues. Germline V lookup: CDR1 KGHSH, CDR2 LQKENI. CDR3 residues: CASSEGRDNEQFF. CDR3 bases: TGTGCCAGCTCAGAAGGCAGGGATAATGAGCAGTTCTTC.

The rearrangement joins TRBV7-8 to TRBJ2-2; D may be TRBD2 (6 bases). This CDR3 region has 18 residues. With 2 bases removed from V and 1 base from J, the gap between germline ends came to 17 bases. In germline, CDR1 is SGHVS, CDR2 FQNEAQ. The chain's CDR3 is CASSLSKGGTLNTGELFF. DNA of the CDR3: TGTGCCAGCAGCTTAAGCAAGGGAGGAACTTTGAACACCGGGGAGCTGTTTTTT.

The CDR3 loop is CSARPFGPEQFF. Written as DNA, the CDR3 is TGCAGTGCTAGACCTTTCGGGCCTGAGCAGTTCTTC. V gene TRBV20-1 combines with J gene TRBJ2-1; D remains ambiguous. The V and J ends lost 2 bases and 9 bases respectively, with 11 bases between them. Germline V CDR1 and CDR2: DFQATT, SNEGSKA (reference sequence). This CDR3 is 12 amino acids long.

Comments on this clonotype: This is likely a read error, given that the CDR3 carries no conserved phenylalanine or tryptophan at its end. The genes are TRBV3-1 and TRBJ2-3; 9 bases match TRBD1. V shed 0 bases and J 7 bases; nucleotides not matched to a gene: 5. CDR1 is LGHDT, CDR2 YNNKEL, per germline (reference sequence). This CDR3 has 15 residues. The chain's CDR3 is CASSQDHRGRNTQYL. The CDR3 DNA follows: TGTGCCAGCAGCCAAGATCACAGGGGGCGAAATACGCAGTATTTA.

J is TRBJ2-7 and V is TRBV11-2, with a possible D match to TRBD2 (6 bases). V was pared by 6 bases and J by 3 bases, with 12 bases between. Germline CDR1 SGHAT, CDR2 FQNNGV. CDR3 length: 13 amino acids. The CDR3 coding sequence is TGTGCCAGCAGGAGTCTGGGAGGCTACGAGCAGTACTTC. This encodes CASRSLGGYEQYF.

This clonotype was recorded many times. This chain uses TRBV12-3 or TRBV12-4 with TRBJ1-1, with D possibly being TRBD1 (5 bases). The CDR3 spans 15 residues. Trimming cost V 2 bases and J 1 base, with 11 bases left between them. CDR3 nucleotide sequence: TGTGCCAGCAGTTTACCTAGTACAGGGAACACTGAAGCTTTCTTT. Amino acids: CASSLPSTGNTEAFF.

In its sample, this clonotype was seen many times. The chain has TRBV5-4 and TRBJ2-3, with a tentative D call TRBD2 (6 bases). The CDR3 is 15 residues long. In germline, CDR1 is SGHNT, CDR2 YYREEE (reference sequence). Deletions cut 4 bases from V and 6 bases from J, with 18 bases between. The CDR3 reads CASSNPKRAEDTQYF. In DNA, the CDR3 is TGTGCCAGCAGCAATCCTAAGCGGGCGGAGGATACGCAGTATTTT. Drawing the rest from reference TRBV5-4 and TRBJ2-3, the complete variable domain is ETGVTQSPTHLIKTRGQQVTLRCSSQSGHNTVSWYQQALGQGPQFIFQYYREEENGRGNFPPRFSGLQFPNYSSELNVNALELDDSALYLCASSNPKRAEDTQYFGPGTRLTVL.

This clonotype was observed a handful of times. The CDR3 is CASSFRGPNQPQHF. CDR3 DNA sequence: TGTGCCAGCAGTTTTCGGGGTCCCAATCAGCCCCAGCATTTT. The genes are TRBV12-3 or TRBV12-4 and TRBJ1-5; D remains ambiguous. This CDR3 contains 14 residues. Trimming pared 3 bases from V and 3 bases from J, leaving 9 bases between.

The chain combines TRBV4-1 with TRBJ2-3; D remains ambiguous. This CDR3 is 15 amino acids long. Deletions cut 0 bases from V and 5 bases from J, with 12 bases between. Germline assignment: CDR1 MGHRA and CDR2 YSYEKL. The CDR3 region is CASSQDVAGEDTQYF. The CDR3 nucleotides are TGCGCCAGCAGCCAAGACGTCGCTGGCGAAGATACGCAGTATTTT.

A few counts support this clonotype. The chain recombines TRBV11-2 with TRBJ1-5; a possible D gene is TRBD1 (5 bases). Germline loops: CDR1 SGHAT, CDR2 FQNNGV. The germline V and J ends were trimmed by 1 base and 9 bases, with 13 bases remaining between them. This CDR3 spans 14 amino acids. CDR3 DNA: TGTGCCAGCAGCTTAGCAGGCAGTACAGGGCCCCAGCATTTT. Its protein is CASSLAGSTGPQHF.

The gene calls are TRBV15 and TRBJ2-1; 15 positions agree with TRBD2. Germline lookup yields CDR1 LNHNV and CDR2 YYDKDF (reference sequence). V was clipped by 2 bases and J by 12 bases; unmatched bases: 14. This CDR3 region has 18 residues. The CDR3 loop reads CATSRPRTSGRVVGGQFF. CDR3 sequence (DNA): TGTGCCACCAGCAGACCGAGGACTAGCGGGAGGGTAGTGGGTGGGCAGTTCTTC.

This clonotype was counted ten times or more. The chain links TRBV11-2 to TRBJ2-7; TRBD2 matches at 11 bases. Trimming at V came to 5 bases and at J to 4 bases, leaving 4 bases not matched to a gene. Germline loops: CDR1 SGHAT, CDR2 FQNNGV. The CDR3 covers 14 residues. The CDR3 protein is CASSLRTSGYEQYF. Here the CDR3 DNA reads TGTGCCAGCAGCCTCCGGACTAGCGGGTACGAGCAGTACTTC.

This clonotype appeared a few times. This chain connects TRBV29-1 to TRBJ2-5; 12 bases are shared with TRBD2. The CDR3 is 15 amino acids. The trim removed 4 bases at V and 5 bases at J, leaving 8 bases unmatched. Germline-derived CDR1 and CDR2 are SQVTM and ANQGSEA. The CDR3 DNA reads TGCAGCGTTGGGACTAGCGGGAATACGAGGGAGACCCAGTACTTC. This sequence encodes CSVGTSGNTRETQYF.

V and J are TRBV5-1 and TRBJ2-3; no clear D gene. V was cut by 2 bases and J by 1 base, with 11 bases left in between. Germline CDR1 SGHRS, CDR2 YFSETQ. The CDR3 spans 15 residues. In nucleotides, the CDR3 is TGCGCCAGCAGCTTTAGCCGGCCCCGCACAGATACGCAGTATTTT. The encoded protein is CASSFSRPRTDTQYF.

Many counts were recorded for this clonotype. The chain is built from TRBV29-1 and TRBJ1-1; TRBD1 is a possible D gene (5 bases). Germline-derived CDR1 and CDR2 are SQVTM and ANQGSEA. The V end lost 5 bases, the J end lost 1 base, and 11 bases lay between the germline ends. This CDR3 has 13 amino acids. This CDR3 is CSVYGTSNTEAFF. In nucleotides, the CDR3 is TGCAGCGTTTACGGGACTTCGAACACTGAAGCTTTCTTT.

In its sample, this clonotype was seen many times. V gene TRBV5-1 combines with J gene TRBJ2-1; D remains unclear. V was trimmed by 4 bases and J by 12 bases, leaving 17 bases between them. There are 13 residues in the CDR3. In germline, CDR1 is SGHRS, CDR2 YFSETQ. The CDR3 is CASSRLSALGQFF. As DNA, the CDR3 is TGCGCCAGCAGCCGTTTATCGGCCCTTGGGCAGTTCTTC.

This clonotype turned up a few times. CDR3 nucleotides: TGCGCCAGCAGCCAAGGGCTAGCGGGAGGGAAGACCAAAAACATTCAGTACTTC. Its protein product is CASSQGLAGGKTKNIQYF. The chain uses TRBV4-1 and TRBJ2-4; 12 bases map to TRBD2. CDR1 is MGHRA and CDR2 is YSYEKL in the germline V gene. There are 18 residues in the CDR3. The J segment lost 2 bases and the V segment lost 1 base, leaving 6 bases of the junction unmatched.

The rearrangement uses TRBV7-9 and TRBJ2-7; TRBD1 agrees at 10 bases. Trimming cost V 3 bases and J 2 bases; bases outside gene matches: 7. The CDR3 sequence is 16 residues long. The germline gives CDR1 SEHNR, CDR2 FQNEAQ (reference sequence). The CDR3 here is CASSFVKGQGAYEQYF. Written as DNA, the CDR3 is TGTGCCAGCAGCTTCGTTAAAGGACAGGGGGCCTACGAGCAGTACTTC.

This clonotype has more than one count but fewer than ten. V usage is TRBV7-9 and J usage is TRBJ2-7; 7 positions agree with TRBD1. Trimming took 8 bases from V and 0 from J; bases not matched to a gene: 7. The V gene's germline CDR1 is SEHNR and CDR2 FQNEAQ (reference sequence). This CDR3 is 14 amino acids long. The CDR3 reads CASSKGAVSYEQYF. DNA for the CDR3: TGTGCCAGCTCAAAGGGGGCGGTCTCCTACGAGCAGTACTTC.

This clonotype was detected a few times. J is TRBJ2-3 and V is TRBV5-1, with D perhaps assigned TRBD1 or TRBD2 (5 bases each). Germline CDR1 and CDR2: SGHRS and YFSETQ. V lost 2 bases and J lost 5, with 15 bases in between. CDR3 length: 15 residues. The CDR3 loop reads CASSFPLRGGDTQYF. In DNA form, the CDR3 reads TGCGCCAGCAGCTTTCCCCTCCGGGGCGGAGATACGCAGTATTTT.

V and J are TRBV20-1 and TRBJ2-5; 11 positions agree with TRBD1. This CDR3 is 14 amino acids long. Trimming cost V 3 bases and J 5 bases; bases outside gene matches: 5. CDR1 is DFQATT, CDR2 SNEGSKA, per germline (reference sequence). Written as DNA, the CDR3 is TGCAGTGCTAGGACCGGGACAGGGGGGGAGACCCAGTACTTC. Residues: CSARTGTGGETQYF.

The chain recombines TRBV4-2 with TRBJ2-1; perhaps TRBD2 as D (6 bases). CDR3 size: 15 residues. Germline lookup yields CDR1 LGHNA and CDR2 YNFKEQ. Trimming shortened V by 1 base and J by 6 bases, and 13 bases separated the two germline ends. CDR3 protein: CASSQVRDKGNEQFF. CDR3 bases: TGTGCCAGCAGCCAAGTGCGGGATAAAGGCAATGAGCAGTTCTTC.